Listed below are T cell receptor beta chains from one sample, sequenced in a study of T cell changes during pregnancy in multiple sclerosis. TCRdb keeps only in-frame clones here, not all; method: immunoSEQ multiplex PCR. The sample carries under 30,000 clones, roughly nine tenths recorded once. The sample consisted of CD8+ T cells from peripheral blood mononuclear cells, taken in the second trimester of pregnancy. These receptors came from a female donor with multiple sclerosis, enrolled in a pregnancy study. Both conserved end residues are part of each CDR3. The order of the fields is V gene, J gene, D gene, clone size, CDR3 protein, CDR3 DNA. D genes are given only for firm matches. Clone size, where shown, is once, few, many, or a class for clones that have expanded.

>TRBV28|TRBJ2-3|TRBD1|.
CASSIVRGLGTDTQYF
TGTGCCAGCAGCATTGTCAGGGGGCTTGGCACAGATACGCAGTATTTT
>TRBV7-2|TRBJ1-6|TRBD1|.
CASSVEGQPENSPLHF
TGTGCCAGCAGCGTAGAGGGACAGCCCGAGAATTCACCCCTCCACTTT
>TRBV7-9|TRBJ2-7|.|.
CASSPLTAQGLEQYF
TGTGCCAGCAGCCCGCTGACAGCCCAAGGCCTCGAGCAGTACTTC
>TRBV7-9|TRBJ2-4|.|.
CASSLGLKNIQYF
TGTGCCAGCAGCTTAGGTCTCAAAAACATTCAGTACTTC
>TRBV4-3|TRBJ2-1|TRBD1|.
CASSQVHDRGDEQFF
TGCGCCAGCAGCCAAGTACACGACAGGGGAGATGAGCAGTTCTTC
>TRBV12-5|TRBJ2-1|.|.
CASGQRYNEQFF
TGTGCTAGTGGTCAGCGGTACAATGAGCAGTTCTTC
>TRBV28|TRBJ2-7|TRBD2|.
CASSGLAGRSYEQYF
TGTGCCAGCAGCGGACTAGCGGGGCGTTCCTACGAGCAGTACTTC
>TRBV4-3|TRBJ2-2|TRBD1|once
CASSPRTGGDTGELFF
TGCGCCAGCAGCCCACGTACAGGGGGCGATACCGGGGAGCTGTTTTTT
>TRBV6-4|TRBJ2-3|.|.
CASSDSAVDTQYF
TGTGCCAGCAGTGACTCGGCGGTAGATACGCAGTATTTT
>TRBV5-6|TRBJ2-1|.|.
CASSLGVARLEQFF
TGTGCCAGCAGCTTGGGGGTGGCTAGGCTTGAGCAGTTCTTC
>TRBV7-9|TRBJ2-3|.|.
CASSSWTEGTDTQYF
TGTGCCAGCAGCTCGTGGACAGAGGGGACAGATACGCAGTATTTT
>TRBV15|TRBJ2-1|TRBD2|.
CATSRDQSSGNNEQFF
TGTGCCACCAGCAGAGATCAGTCTAGCGGGAACAATGAGCAGTTCTTC
>TRBV6-5|TRBJ1-2|.|.
CASSAQGSGYTF
TGTGCCAGCAGTGCACAGGGTAGTGGCTACACCTTC
>TRBV7-9|TRBJ1-2|.|.
CASSEGESYGYTF
TGTGCCAGCAGTGAGGGAGAGTCCTATGGCTACACCTTC
>TRBV4-3|TRBJ1-1|TRBD1|.
CASSQVTGGENTEAFF
TGCGCCAGCAGCCAAGTGACAGGGGGGGAGAACACTGAAGCTTTCTTT
>TRBV9|TRBJ2-2|.|.
CASSVSGGSNGELFF
TGTGCCAGCAGCGTATCCGGGGGTAGCAACGGGGAGCTGTTTTTT
>TRBV7-9|TRBJ2-1|TRBD2|.
CASSLEKGGGSSYNEQFF
TGTGCCAGCAGCCTAGAAAAAGGTGGCGGGAGCTCCTACAATGAGCAGTTCTTC
>TRBV6-6|TRBJ2-7|TRBD1|.
CASSYPDRVYEQYF
TGTGCCAGCAGTTACCCAGACAGGGTCTACGAGCAGTACTTC
>TRBV19|TRBJ1-5|TRBD1|.
CASSTRDRDQPQHF
TGTGCCAGTAGTACCCGGGACAGGGATCAGCCCCAGCATTTT
>TRBV7-9|TRBJ2-7|.|.
CASSTGSEQYF
TGTGCCAGCAGCACAGGGTCCGAGCAGTACTTC
>TRBV5-5|TRBJ2-7|TRBD2|once
CASRPSRDYYEQYF
TGTGCCAGCAGGCCCTCCCGGGACTACTACGAGCAGTACTTC
>TRBV28|TRBJ2-7|.|.
CASEDGGQGGEQYF
TGTGCCAGCGAAGATGGGGGCCAGGGGGGCGAGCAGTACTTC